This T cell receptor beta chain was captured by sequencing in a study of beta chain features in type 1 diabetes. At the level of the study: Examination spanned fewer than 140,000,000 sorted cells from all samples.

Regarding this clone: Its antigen is undetermined.

The whole isolated RNA underwent reverse transcription, so sequencing captured expressed TCRB transcripts. Some clones are missing from TCRdb's copy, which holds only in-frame ones; the method was immunoSEQ multiplex PCR. The top ten clones hold almost 0.65% of a sample with 150,000 to 180,000 clones, around 8% of them seen once. Germline V CDR1 and CDR2: SGHVS, FQNEAQ. The length of the CDR3 is 14 residues. The junction had 12 bases not matched to a gene; V was cut back by 5 bases and J by 13 bases. Study observations and caveats: When VDJ junctions were examined, type 1 diabetes patients showed fewer insertions and more deletions. Whether TCRB rearrangement is influenced by HLA type was left unresolved in this analysis. TCRB CDR3 length was moderately but significantly reduced in all four CD4+ subsets of Type 1 diabetes patients.

Sequencing was done on a sample of central memory CD4+ T cells from blood. This TCR came from a man aged 18 to 30 in good health. The V and J genes are TRBV7-8 and TRBJ2-1; 9 positions match TRBD1. This chain's CDR3 is CASSAAATGGFQFF. The DNA for the CDR3 is TGTGCCAGCAGCGCAGCCGCGACAGGGGGTTTTCAGTTCTTC.